Below, one T cell receptor (beta chain) is given with its context. What it binds is not known. The data were obtained in a study of shared clonotypes between healthy human individuals. Study-wide context: Researchers drew samples from two women and a few men aged 18 to 49. Donors had three CD4 naive, three CD4 memory, two CD8 naive and one CD8 memory plate apiece. General study results and limits: Among non-shared clonotypes, generation probabilities were lower than among those shared by all four donors. Estimated richness values were generally larger in naive subsets than in memory subsets.

Clones were sequenced by immunoSEQ multiplex PCR, and TCRdb holds only the in-frame ones, with some missing. The sample comprises 2 million to 2.5 million clones, 85% to 95% of which are singletons, and 0.1% to 0.15% rests with the top ten. The specimen sequenced was naive CD4+ T cells sorted from blood. Documented subset: CD45RA+ positively selected. The clonotype comes from a man aged 18-30 years in good health.

The CDR3 region is CASSLVGVGFNQPQHF. CDR3 nucleotide sequence: TGTGCCAGCAGCTTAGTAGGGGTTGGGTTCAATCAGCCCCAGCATTTT. The rearrangement joins TRBV7-2 to TRBJ1-5; weak D call: TRBD1 (5 bases). The V gene's germline CDR1 is SGHTA and CDR2 FQGNSA. This CDR3 has 16 residues. The germline V and J ends were trimmed by 1 base and 3 bases, with 13 bases remaining between them.